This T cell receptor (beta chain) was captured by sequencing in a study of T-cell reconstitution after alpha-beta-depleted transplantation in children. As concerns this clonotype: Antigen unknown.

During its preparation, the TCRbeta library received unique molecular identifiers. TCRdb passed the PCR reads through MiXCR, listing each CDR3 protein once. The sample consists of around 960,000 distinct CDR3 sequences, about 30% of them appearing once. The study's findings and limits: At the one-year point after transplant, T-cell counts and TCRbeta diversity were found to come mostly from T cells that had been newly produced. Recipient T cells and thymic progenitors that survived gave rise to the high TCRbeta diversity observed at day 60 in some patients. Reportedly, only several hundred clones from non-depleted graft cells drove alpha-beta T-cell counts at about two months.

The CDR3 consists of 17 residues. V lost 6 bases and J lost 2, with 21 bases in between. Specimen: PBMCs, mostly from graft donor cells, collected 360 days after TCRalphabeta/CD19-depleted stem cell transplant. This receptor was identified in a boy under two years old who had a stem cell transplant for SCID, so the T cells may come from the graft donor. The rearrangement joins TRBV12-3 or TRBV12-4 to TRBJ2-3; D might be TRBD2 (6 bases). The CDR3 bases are TGTGCCAGCAGCTCCTCGGACTACCAAGGCATCACAGATACGCAGTATTTT. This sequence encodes CASSSSDYQGITDTQYF.